A selection of T cell receptor beta chains follows, all from one sample in a study of radiation and T cells in renal cell carcinoma. The data were produced by immunoSEQ multiplex PCR, yet TCRdb's version contains in-frame clones alone and is incomplete. Seen here are over 9,000 clones, roughly 63% observed once, and the top ten hold 14%. Specimen: tumor tissue, collected from a patient whose treatment was nephrectomy without radiotherapy. The receptor source for this set is a man aged 60-69 years with renal cell carcinoma. CDR3s include the opening cysteine and the closing phenylalanine or tryptophan. A D gene is named only where the DNA matches it firmly. Clone size, where shown, is once, few, many, or a class for clones that have expanded.

D: .
J: TRBJ2-1
V: TRBV19
size: .
DNA: TGTGCCAGTAGTTCCTGGAATGAGCAGTTCTTC
CDR3: CASSSWNEQFF

D: TRBD1
J: TRBJ1-2
V: TRBV19
size: .
DNA: TGTGCCAGTAGTATCTCGGACAGGGGAGGCTACACCTTC
CDR3: CASSISDRGGYTF

D: .
J: TRBJ2-1
V: TRBV7-8
size: .
DNA: TGTGCCAGCAGCTTATACGCGAGCCCCTACAATGAGCAGTTCTTC
CDR3: CASSLYASPYNEQFF

D: TRBD1
J: TRBJ1-5
V: TRBV19
size: .
DNA: TGTGCCAGTAGTGCCGGGACAGGGGGCAATCAGCCCCAGCATTTT
CDR3: CASSAGTGGNQPQHF

D: TRBD1
J: TRBJ2-5
V: TRBV7-7
size: .
DNA: TGTGCTAGCAGCGTCGGGACAGGGGATGGGGAGACCCAGTACTTC
CDR3: CASSVGTGDGETQYF

D: .
J: TRBJ1-1
V: TRBV21-1
size: .
DNA: TGTGCCAGCGGACCTCGACAGGGCTGCACTGAAGCTTTCTTT
CDR3: CASGPRQGCTEAFF

D: TRBD2
J: TRBJ2-5
V: TRBV28
size: once
DNA: TGTGCCAGCAGTGCCCATCGGAGCGGGGGCCCCTTAAAAGAGACCCAGTACTTC
CDR3: CASSAHRSGGPLKETQYF

D: .
J: TRBJ1-4
V: TRBV19
size: .
DNA: TGTGCCAGTAGTATGGGCCGGACAACTAATGAAAAACTGTTTTTT
CDR3: CASSMGRTTNEKLFF

D: .
J: TRBJ1-5
V: TRBV4-3
size: .
DNA: TGCGCCAGCAGCCCGGGGAGCAATTATCAGCCCCAGCATTTT
CDR3: CASSPGSNYQPQHF

D: .
J: TRBJ2-7
V: TRBV28
size: few
DNA: TGTGCCAGCAGTTCGGGCGGGCTAAACTACGAGCAGTACTTC
CDR3: CASSSGGLNYEQYF

D: TRBD1
J: TRBJ1-5
V: TRBV6-1
size: medium-sized
DNA: TGTGCCAGCATGGGGACAGGCTATAGCAATCAGCCCCAGCATTTT
CDR3: CASMGTGYSNQPQHF

D: .
J: TRBJ2-1
V: TRBV28
size: .
DNA: TGTGCCAGCAGAGGGACGGGACTCTATTCCAATGAGCAGTTCTTC
CDR3: CASRGTGLYSNEQFF

D: .
J: TRBJ1-1
V: TRBV2
size: few
DNA: TGTGCCAGCAGTGAAGCCTTGGGGGCCCCTGAAGCTTTCTTT
CDR3: CASSEALGAPEAFF

D: TRBD2
J: TRBJ2-5
V: TRBV2
size: .
DNA: TGTGCCAGCAGTGAAGGGCTAGCGGGGGGACCTGAGACCCAGTACTTC
CDR3: CASSEGLAGGPETQYF

D: .
J: TRBJ1-2
V: TRBV6-5
size: .
DNA: TGTGCCAGCAGGGCAGGAGACCTCTACACCTTC
CDR3: CASRAGDLYTF

D: .
J: TRBJ1-5
V: TRBV19
size: .
DNA: TGTGCCAGTAAACGGGGAGGAAGCAATCAGCCCCAGCATTTT
CDR3: CASKRGGSNQPQHF

D: TRBD1
J: TRBJ1-1
V: TRBV28
size: .
DNA: TGTGCCAGCAGTTTATCTCAAAGGACAGGGAAGGTTAACACTGAAGCTTTCTTT
CDR3: CASSLSQRTGKVNTEAFF

D: .
J: TRBJ2-3
V: TRBV18
size: .
DNA: TGTGCCAGCTCACCGAGAACAGATACGCAGTATTTT
CDR3: CASSPRTDTQYF

D: .
J: TRBJ1-2
V: TRBV4-2
size: few
DNA: TGTGCCAGCAGCCAAGATGCCCACACGGACATCTATGGCTACACCTTC
CDR3: CASSQDAHTDIYGYTF

D: .
J: TRBJ2-1
V: TRBV6-1
size: .
DNA: TGTGCCAGCAGTGAAGCGTGGAATGAGCAGTTCTTC
CDR3: CASSEAWNEQFF

D: .
J: TRBJ2-2
V: TRBV6-5
size: .
DNA: TGTGCCAGCAGTTACGGGAGCGCCGGGGAGCTGTTTTTT
CDR3: CASSYGSAGELFF

D: .
J: TRBJ2-5
V: TRBV5-4
size: .
DNA: TGTGCCAGCAGCTTGACGTACTTGGCCCAAATGGCAAAAGAGACCCAGTACTTC
CDR3: CASSLTYLAQMAKETQYF

D: .
J: TRBJ2-7
V: TRBV5-5
size: .
DNA: TGTGCCAGCAGCTTGGAGGCTTTCCGAGACTACGAGCAGTACTTC
CDR3: CASSLEAFRDYEQYF

D: .
J: TRBJ1-5
V: TRBV6-1
size: .
DNA: TGTGCCAGCAGGGACTACACAGGCAATCAGCCCCAGCATTTT
CDR3: CASRDYTGNQPQHF

D: .
J: TRBJ2-3
V: TRBV19
size: medium-sized
DNA: TGTGCCAGTAGTATAGGTTGGGATACGCAGTATTTT
CDR3: CASSIGWDTQYF

D: TRBD2
J: TRBJ2-1
V: TRBV4-3
size: .
DNA: TGCGCCAGCAGCCAAGATAAGGGGCTAGCGGGGCTGTTCAATGAGCAGTTCTTC
CDR3: CASSQDKGLAGLFNEQFF